The 10 T cell receptor beta chains below come from one sample, sequenced in a study of tumor and adjacent non-tumor tissue in lung cancer. The library came from three nested PCR rounds adapted from ARM-PCR protocols. MiXCR, applied by TCRdb to the multiplex PCR reads, yields one record per CDR3 protein. The table lists approximately 110,000 distinct CDR3 sequences, about 61% of them singletons. The template was RNA from unsorted bulk tissue. More than 3 cm separated this lung sample from the edge of the tumor. The sequenced material came from distant non-tumor lung tissue. These receptors were taken from a man aged 55 to 70 with non-small cell lung cancer.

V usage is TRBV4-3 and J usage is TRBJ2-1; a possible D gene is TRBD1 (6 bases). V was clipped by 4 bases and J by 0 bases, with 10 bases between them. This CDR3 spans 15 amino acids. In germline, CDR1 is LGHNA, CDR2 YSLEER. This CDR3 is CASSRQVSSYNEQFF. CDR3 sequence (DNA): TGCGCCAGCAGCCGACAGGTTAGCTCCTACAATGAGCAGTTCTTC.

The CDR3 region has the DNA TGTGCCAGTTGGTCGGGGGGGATACAAGAGACCCAGTACTTC. Translated: CASWSGGIQETQYF. The rearrangement links TRBV2 to TRBJ2-5, with 8 nucleotides matching TRBD2. J lost 2 bases, V lost 9 bases, and 8 bases had no gene match. CDR1 SNHLY and CDR2 FYNNEI come from the germline V gene. The CDR3 extends over 14 amino acids.

The chain employs TRBV29-1 and TRBJ1-2, with D maybe TRBD1 (5 bases). Per germline, CDR1 SQVTM and CDR2 ANQGSEA. V dropped 4 bases and J dropped 5 bases, with 14 bases sitting between them. The CDR3 has 13 residues. For the CDR3, the DNA is TGCAGCGTTGCATCAGGGCAAGAGTATGGCTACACCTTC. Amino acids: CSVASGQEYGYTF.

In the case of this clonotype: Possible read error: a much larger clone is one base away. V and J are TRBV6-1 and TRBJ1-1; D gene ambiguous. This CDR3 spans 14 amino acids. V dropped 7 bases and J dropped 1 base, with 13 bases sitting between them. Germline values: CDR1 MNHNS, CDR2 SASEGT. In nucleotides, the CDR3 is TGTGCCAGCATTCCAAAGCCGGAGAACACTGAAGCTTTCTTT. Translated, it gives CASIPKPENTEAFF.

As to this clonotype: Given a much more abundant clone one base away, this may be a read error. This chain connects TRBV7-2 to TRBJ2-7, with TRBD2 matching 9 bases. In germline, CDR1 is SGHTA, CDR2 FQGNSA. This CDR3 has 15 amino acids. This CDR3 reads CASSLDPLAGREHYF. CDR3 DNA sequence: TGTGCCAGCAGCTTAGATCCCCTAGCGGGAAGGGAGCATTACTTC.

Concerning this clonotype itself: The CDR3 ends on some other residue instead of the conserved phenylalanine or tryptophan, so this is likely a read error. The chain employs TRBV11-2 and TRBJ1-2, with D unresolved. The V and J ends lost 2 bases and 10 bases respectively, with 14 bases between them. Germline assignment: CDR1 SGHAT and CDR2 FQNNGV. The CDR3 length is 13 residues. The CDR3 sequence is CASSLFRKTDYTL. The CDR3 region has the DNA TGTGCCAGCAGCTTATTTAGAAAAACAGACTACACCTTA.

The chain is built from TRBV20-1 and TRBJ2-2; tentative D call: TRBD1 (5 bases). The CDR3 has 15 amino acids. Germline assignment: CDR1 DFQATT and CDR2 SNEGSKA (reference sequence). V lost 1 base, J lost 6 bases, and 15 bases lay in between. CDR3 residues: CSARVPPAGSGELFF. The CDR3 DNA sequence: TGCAGTGCTAGAGTTCCACCAGCAGGGTCCGGGGAGCTGTTTTTT.

Turning to this clonotype: The junction differs from germline at one of its ends, possibly a read error. This rearrangement joins TRBV4-2 to TRBJ2-5, with D possibly being TRBD1 (5 bases). The CDR3 has 13 amino acids. Germline CDR1 is LGHNA and CDR2 is YNFKEQ. The CDR3 is CTSSQTVPETQYF. CDR3 bases: TGTACCAGCAGTCAGACAGTTCCAGAGACCCAGTACTTC.

At least ten counts were recorded for this clonotype. This rearrangement joins TRBV6-2 or TRBV6-3 to TRBJ1-5; 7 bases are a match to TRBD1. The V segment lost 5 bases and the J segment 6 bases; nucleotides outside the gene matches: 10. The germline V gene encodes CDR1 MNHEY and CDR2 SVGEGT. The CDR3 extends over 15 amino acids. As DNA, the CDR3 is TGTGCCAGCAGTACCCCGACAGGGCAGGCTCAGCCCCAGCATTTT. This translates into CASSTPTGQAQPQHF.

This chain connects TRBV19 to TRBJ1-1; D ambiguous. Trimming took off 7 bases at V and 4 bases at J, with 19 bases between the two ends. The germline V gene encodes CDR1 LNHDA and CDR2 SQIVND (reference sequence). The CDR3 covers 15 residues. This chain's CDR3 is CASTPNQVSITEAFF. In DNA, the CDR3 is TGTGCCAGTACCCCTAATCAGGTCTCGATCACTGAAGCTTTCTTT.